This T cell receptor (beta chain) was identified in a study of control samples from healthy donors and cancer patients. The germline V gene has CDR1 MNHNS and CDR2 SASEGT. The CDR3 contains 16 residues. Unmatched junction bases numbered 5, after V lost 1 base and J lost 4 bases. Generated by immunoSEQ multiplex PCR, the TCRdb table keeps only in-frame clones and is missing some. The sample records about 130,000 clones, just under 95% being singletons. This receptor was taken from a man aged 60-69 years with colorectal cancer. The sample consisted of PBMCs. The J gene is TRBJ2-2, the V gene TRBV6-1, with 8 bases that match TRBD1. The CDR3: CASSEGQGAFTGELFF. The CDR3 coding sequence is TGTGCCAGCAGTGAAGGTCAGGGGGCATTCACCGGGGAGCTGTTTTTT.